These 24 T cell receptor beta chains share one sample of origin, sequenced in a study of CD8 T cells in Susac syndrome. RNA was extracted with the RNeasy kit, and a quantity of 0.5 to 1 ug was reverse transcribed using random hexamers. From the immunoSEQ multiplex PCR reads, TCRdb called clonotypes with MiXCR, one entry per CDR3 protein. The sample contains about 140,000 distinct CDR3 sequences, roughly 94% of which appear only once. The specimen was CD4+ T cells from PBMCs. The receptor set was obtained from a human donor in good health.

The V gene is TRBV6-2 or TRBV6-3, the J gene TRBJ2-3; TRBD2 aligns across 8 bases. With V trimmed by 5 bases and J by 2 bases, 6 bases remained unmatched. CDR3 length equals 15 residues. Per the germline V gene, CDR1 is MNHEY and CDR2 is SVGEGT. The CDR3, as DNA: TGTGCCAGCAGTACCCGGGAGGGCTTCACAGATACGCAGTATTTT. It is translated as CASSTREGFTDTQYF.

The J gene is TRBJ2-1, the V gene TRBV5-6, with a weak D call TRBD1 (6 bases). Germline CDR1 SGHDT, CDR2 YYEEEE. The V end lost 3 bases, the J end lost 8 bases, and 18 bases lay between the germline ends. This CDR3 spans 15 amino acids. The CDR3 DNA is TGTGCCAGCAGCTCCGATGTGGCAGGGGCCTATGAGCAGTTCTTC. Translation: CASSSDVAGAYEQFF.

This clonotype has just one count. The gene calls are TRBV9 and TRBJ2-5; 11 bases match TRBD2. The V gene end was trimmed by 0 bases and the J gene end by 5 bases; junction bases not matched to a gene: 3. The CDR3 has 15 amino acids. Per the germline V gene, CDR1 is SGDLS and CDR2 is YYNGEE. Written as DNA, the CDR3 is TGTGCCAGCAGCGTAGGACTAGCGGGGAGGGAGACCCAGTACTTC. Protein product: CASSVGLAGRETQYF. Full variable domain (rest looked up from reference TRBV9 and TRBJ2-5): DSGVTQTPKHLITATGQRVTLRCSPRSGDLSVYWYQQSLDQGLQFLIQYYNGEERAKGNILERFSAQQFPDLHSELNLSSLELGDSALYFCASSVGLAGRETQYFGPGTRLLVL.

DNA for the CDR3: TGTGCCAGTGCTCCGGGCTTAGGGAGCGACGAGCAGTACTTC. It translates to CASAPGLGSDEQYF. The gene calls are TRBV19 and TRBJ2-7, with D perhaps TRBD2 (5 bases). Germline lookup yields CDR1 LNHDA and CDR2 SQIVND (reference sequence). The CDR3 covers 14 residues. The germline V and J ends were trimmed by 8 bases and 5 bases, with 19 bases remaining between them.

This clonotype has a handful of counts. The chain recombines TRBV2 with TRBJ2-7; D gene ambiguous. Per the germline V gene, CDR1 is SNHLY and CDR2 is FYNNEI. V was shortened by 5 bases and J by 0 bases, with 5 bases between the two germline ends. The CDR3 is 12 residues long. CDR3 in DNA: TGTGCCAGCAGTCCGAGCTCCTACGAGCAGTACTTC. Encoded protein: CASSPSSYEQYF.

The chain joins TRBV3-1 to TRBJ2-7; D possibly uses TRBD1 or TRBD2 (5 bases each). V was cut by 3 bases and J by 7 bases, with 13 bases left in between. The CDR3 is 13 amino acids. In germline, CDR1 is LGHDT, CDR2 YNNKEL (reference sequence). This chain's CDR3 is CASSHRGALEQYF. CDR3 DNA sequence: TGTGCCAGCAGCCATAGGGGAGCGTTGGAGCAGTACTTC.

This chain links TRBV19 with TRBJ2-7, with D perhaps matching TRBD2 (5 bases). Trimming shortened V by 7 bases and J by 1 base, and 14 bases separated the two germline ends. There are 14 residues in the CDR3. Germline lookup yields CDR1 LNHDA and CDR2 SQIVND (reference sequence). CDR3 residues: CASNQRRGSYEQYF. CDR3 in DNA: TGTGCCAGTAATCAACGACGGGGATCCTACGAGCAGTACTTC.

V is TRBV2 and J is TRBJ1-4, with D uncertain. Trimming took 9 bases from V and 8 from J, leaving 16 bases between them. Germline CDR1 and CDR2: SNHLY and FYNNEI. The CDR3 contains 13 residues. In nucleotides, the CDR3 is TGTGCCAGTGGAATACGGACTGGGGAAAAACTGTTTTTT. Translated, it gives CASGIRTGEKLFF.

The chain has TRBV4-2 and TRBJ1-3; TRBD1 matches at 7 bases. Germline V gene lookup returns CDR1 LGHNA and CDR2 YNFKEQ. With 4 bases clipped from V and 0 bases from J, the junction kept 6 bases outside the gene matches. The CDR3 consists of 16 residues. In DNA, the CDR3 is TGTGCCAGCAGCCTTGGACAGGCGCGCTCTGGAAACACCATATATTTT. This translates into CASSLGQARSGNTIYF.

The DNA for the CDR3 is TGTGCCAGCAGCTCCTCCGGGGATGAGCAGTTCTTC. It specifies CASSSSGDEQFF. The genes are TRBV12-3 or TRBV12-4 and TRBJ2-1; D possibly corresponds to TRBD2 (5 bases). V lost 6 bases, J lost 8 bases, and 11 bases lay in between. The CDR3 is made up of 12 amino acids.

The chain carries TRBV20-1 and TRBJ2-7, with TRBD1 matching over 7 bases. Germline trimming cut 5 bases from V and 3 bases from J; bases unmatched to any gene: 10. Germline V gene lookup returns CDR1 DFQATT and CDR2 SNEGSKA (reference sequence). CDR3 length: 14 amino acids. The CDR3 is CSAQGYRGNYEQYF. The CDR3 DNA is TGCAGTGCTCAGGGGTACAGGGGAAACTACGAGCAGTACTTC.

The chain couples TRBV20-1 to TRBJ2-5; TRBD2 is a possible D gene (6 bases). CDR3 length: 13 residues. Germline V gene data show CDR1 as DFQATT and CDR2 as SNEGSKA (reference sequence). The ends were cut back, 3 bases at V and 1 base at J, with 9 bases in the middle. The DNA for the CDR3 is TGCAGTGCTAGGGGACTCATCCAAGAGACCCAGTACTTC. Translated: CSARGLIQETQYF.

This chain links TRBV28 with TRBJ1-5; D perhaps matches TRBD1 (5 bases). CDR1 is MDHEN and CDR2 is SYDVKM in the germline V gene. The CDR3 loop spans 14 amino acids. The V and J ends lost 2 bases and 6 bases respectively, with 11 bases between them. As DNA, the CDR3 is TGTGCCAGCAGTTTACCCAAGAGGGGTCAGCCCCAGCATTTT. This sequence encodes CASSLPKRGQPQHF.

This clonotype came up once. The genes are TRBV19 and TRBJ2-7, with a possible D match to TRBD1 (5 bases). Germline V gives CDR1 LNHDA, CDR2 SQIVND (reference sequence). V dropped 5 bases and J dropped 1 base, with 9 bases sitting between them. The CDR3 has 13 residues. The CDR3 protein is CASSSDKSYEQYF. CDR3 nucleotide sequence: TGTGCCAGTAGTTCGGACAAATCCTACGAGCAGTACTTC.

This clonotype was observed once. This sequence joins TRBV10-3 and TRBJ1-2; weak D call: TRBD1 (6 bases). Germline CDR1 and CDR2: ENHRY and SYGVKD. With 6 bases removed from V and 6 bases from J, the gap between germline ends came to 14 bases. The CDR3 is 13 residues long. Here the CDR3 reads CAIRETGLDGYTF. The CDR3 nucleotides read TGTGCCATCAGGGAGACAGGACTAGATGGCTACACCTTC.

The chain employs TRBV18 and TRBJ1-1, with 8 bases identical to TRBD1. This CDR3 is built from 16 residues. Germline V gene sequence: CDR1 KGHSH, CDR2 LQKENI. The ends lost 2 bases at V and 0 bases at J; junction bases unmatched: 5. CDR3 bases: TGTGCCAGCTCACCATCGGCAGGGGGCATGAACACTGAAGCTTTCTTT. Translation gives CASSPSAGGMNTEAFF.

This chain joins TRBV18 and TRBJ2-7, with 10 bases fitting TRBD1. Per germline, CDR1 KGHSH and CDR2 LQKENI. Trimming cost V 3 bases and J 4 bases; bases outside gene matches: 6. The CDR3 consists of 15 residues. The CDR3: CASSPLGQGGYEQYF. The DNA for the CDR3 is TGTGCCAGCTCACCTCTCGGACAGGGGGGATACGAGCAGTACTTC.

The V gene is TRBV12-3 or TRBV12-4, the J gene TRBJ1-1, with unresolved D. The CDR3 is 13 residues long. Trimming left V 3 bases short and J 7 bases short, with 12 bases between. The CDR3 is CASSFEGIGEAFF. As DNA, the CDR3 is TGTGCCAGCAGTTTTGAGGGTATTGGTGAAGCTTTCTTT.

CDR3 nucleotide sequence: TGTGCCAGTAGTATATCCGGGAGTCTCGGCAAAAACATTCAGTACTTC. This codes for CASSISGSLGKNIQYF. The chain links TRBV19 to TRBJ2-4, with D perhaps matching TRBD2 (6 bases). The germline gives CDR1 LNHDA, CDR2 SQIVND (reference sequence). V lost 2 bases, J lost 3 bases, and 14 bases lay in between. CDR3 length: 16 residues. Full variable domain (missing parts from reference TRBV19 and TRBJ2-4): DGGITQSPKYLFRKEGQNVTLSCEQNLNHDAMYWYRQDPGQGLRLIYYSQIVNDFQKGDIAEGYSVSREKKESFPLTVTSAQKNPTAFYLCASSISGSLGKNIQYFGAGTRLSVL.

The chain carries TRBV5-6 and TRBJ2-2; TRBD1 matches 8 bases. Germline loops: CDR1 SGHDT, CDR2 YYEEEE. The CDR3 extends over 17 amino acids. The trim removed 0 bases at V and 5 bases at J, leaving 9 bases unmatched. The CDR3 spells CASSLDKGQGWTGELFF. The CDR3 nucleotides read TGTGCCAGCAGCTTGGACAAAGGACAGGGTTGGACCGGGGAGCTGTTTTTT.

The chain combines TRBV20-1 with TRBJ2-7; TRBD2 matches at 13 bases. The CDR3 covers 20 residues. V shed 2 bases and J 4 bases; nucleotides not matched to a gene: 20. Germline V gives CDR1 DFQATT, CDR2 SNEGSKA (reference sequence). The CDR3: CSARPTLGGSRTSGSYEQYF. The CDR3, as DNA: TGCAGTGCTAGACCCACCTTGGGGGGTTCTCGGACTAGCGGGAGTTACGAGCAGTACTTC.

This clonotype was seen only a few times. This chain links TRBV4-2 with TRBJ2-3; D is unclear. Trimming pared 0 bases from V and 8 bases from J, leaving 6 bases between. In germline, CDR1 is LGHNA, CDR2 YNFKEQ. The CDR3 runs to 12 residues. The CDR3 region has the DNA TGTGCCAGCAGCCAAGACGCGGTTACGCAGTATTTT. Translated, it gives CASSQDAVTQYF.

The CDR3 sequence is CASSLGRGSSWSEQFF. DNA for the CDR3: TGTGCCAGCAGCTTAGGTCGCGGGAGTAGCTGGAGTGAGCAGTTCTTC. The V and J genes are TRBV13 and TRBJ2-1, with 7 bases fitting TRBD2. V shed 0 bases, J shed 9 bases, and the junction held 11 bases outside the gene matches. Germline loops: CDR1 PRHDT, CDR2 FYEKMQ (reference sequence). The CDR3 length is 16 residues. Using reference TRBV13 and TRBJ2-1 for the parts outside the CDR3, the full variable domain is AAGVIQSPRHLIKEKRETATLKCYPIPRHDTVYWYQQGPGQDPQFLISFYEKMQSDKGSIPDRFSAQQFSDYHSELNMSSLELGDSALYFCASSLGRGSSWSEQFFGPGTRLTVL.

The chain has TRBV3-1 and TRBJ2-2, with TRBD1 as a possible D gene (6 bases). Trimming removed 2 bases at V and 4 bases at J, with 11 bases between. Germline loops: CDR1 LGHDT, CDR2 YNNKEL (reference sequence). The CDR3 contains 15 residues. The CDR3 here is CASSQTNRATGELFF. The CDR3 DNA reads TGTGCCAGCAGCCAAACTAACAGGGCCACCGGGGAGCTGTTTTTT.